The next 21 T cell receptor beta chains were all read from a single sample in a study of T cell repertoires in cytomegalovirus infection. Each CDR3 protein is one row after TCRdb ran MiXCR on the reads. Here the sample spans fewer than 550,000 distinct CDR3 sequences, 30% to 40% being singletons. Sequencing was performed on PBMCs. All receptors derive from a human donor in good health (CMV status not recorded). Some clones in this sample may be carry-over from other donors' samples.

To note about this clonotype: A junction boundary mismatches the germline segment, possibly from a read error. The rearrangement joins TRBV7-2 to TRBJ1-5, with D possibly matching TRBD1 (5 bases). The CDR3 is 16 amino acids. CDR1 is SGHTA, CDR2 FQGNSA, per germline. Here the CDR3 reads CASSLSGTESNHPQHF. The DNA for the CDR3 is TGTGCCAGCAGCTTGTCCGGGACTGAGAGCAATCATCCCCAGCATTTT. Using reference TRBV7-2 and TRBJ1-5 for the parts outside the CDR3, the full variable domain is GAGVSQSPSNKVTEKGKDVELRCDPISGHTALYWYRQSLGQGLEFLIYFQGNSAPDKSGLPSDRFSAERTGGSVSTLTIQRTQQEDSAVYLCASSLSGTESNHPQHFGDGTRLSIL.

A word on this clonotype: A much larger clone sits a single nucleotide away, making a read error possible. In DNA form, the CDR3 reads TGTGCCAGCAGCTTAGATTCCCTCTATAGCAATCAGCCCAAGCATTTT. Its translation: CASSLDSLYSNQPKHF. The chain links TRBV7-8 to TRBJ1-5; D is uncertain. The CDR3 is made up of 16 amino acids. Germline V CDR1 and CDR2: SGHVS, FQNEAQ.

The chain joins TRBV7-2 to TRBJ1-4, with a tentative D call TRBD1 (6 bases). The CDR3 runs 13 residues. Trimming pared 5 bases from V and 8 bases from J, leaving 12 bases between. Germline CDR1 and CDR2: SGHTA and FQGNSA. CDR3 DNA: TGTGCCAGCAGCCGGGGGGGCAGGGAAAAACTGTTTTTT. Protein sequence: CASSRGGREKLFF.

On this clonotype: A much larger clonotype is one base distant, so this may be a read error. Likely a read error: the CDR3 ends without its conserved phenylalanine or tryptophan. The chain is built from TRBV7-2 and TRBJ2-5, with 9 positions matching TRBD1. CDR3 length equals 14 residues. CDR1 SGHTA and CDR2 FQGNSA come from the germline V gene. V dropped 0 bases and J dropped 6; count of bases not matched to a gene: 2. CDR3 protein: CASSLAGQGKTQYY. CDR3 coding DNA: TGTGCCAGCAGCTTAGCGGGACAGGGAAAGACCCAGTACTAC.

This clonotype showed up just a few times. The chain carries TRBV5-8 and TRBJ2-1, with D possibly being TRBD2 (5 bases). The CDR3 has 15 residues. Trimming took off 4 bases at V and 7 bases at J, with 18 bases between the two ends. Germline-derived CDR1 and CDR2 are SGHTS and YDEGEE. DNA of the CDR3: TGTGCCAGCAGCACCACCGGAGGTAGGACGAATGAGCAGTTCTTC. The encoded protein is CASSTTGGRTNEQFF.

The V gene is TRBV12-3 or TRBV12-4, the J gene TRBJ1-2; maybe TRBD1 (5 bases). The V gene lost 3 bases and the J gene lost 0 bases, with 20 bases spanning the gap. The CDR3 runs to 18 residues. The CDR3 DNA reads as TGTGCCAGCAGTTTTGGGCGGGGACTCCGGTTGGCTAACTATGGCTACACCTTC. It translates to CASSFGRGLRLANYGYTF.

CDR3 in DNA: TGTGCCAGCAGCTCCGACAGGCCTAACTATGGCTACACCTTC. This encodes CASSSDRPNYGYTF. The rearrangement links TRBV7-2 to TRBJ1-2; D may be TRBD1 (6 bases). Trimming shortened V by 4 bases and J by 0 bases, and 9 bases separated the two germline ends. The CDR3 contains 14 residues. CDR1 SGHTA and CDR2 FQGNSA come from the germline V gene.

This clonotype appeared many times. The CDR3 DNA sequence: TGTGCCAGCAGTCGGGACCGAACCTTCAATCAGCCCCAGCATTTT. Translation gives CASSRDRTFNQPQHF. The chain employs TRBV6-5 and TRBJ1-5, with D possibly being TRBD1 (5 bases). CDR3 length: 15 residues. From germline, CDR1 is MNHEY and CDR2 SVGAGI. The V gene lost 5 bases and the J gene lost 3 bases, with 14 bases spanning the gap.

This clonotype was observed a handful of times. The rearrangement joins TRBV30 to TRBJ2-6; D is uncertain. Germline CDR1 GTSNPN, CDR2 SVGIG (reference sequence). The CDR3 runs 13 residues. Trimming removed 1 base from V and 6 bases from J, with 7 bases in between. CDR3: CAWSGGMANVLTF. CDR3 nucleotides: TGTGCCTGGAGTGGTGGGATGGCCAACGTCCTGACTTTC. Complete variable domain (other parts from reference TRBV30 and TRBJ2-6): SQTIHQWPATLVQPVGSPLSLECTVEGTSNPNLYWYRQAAGRGLQLLFYSVGIGQISSEVPQNLSASRPQDRQFILSSKKLLLSDSGFYLCAWSGGMANVLTFGAGSRLTVL.

This clonotype was counted a few times. The chain couples TRBV20-1 to TRBJ2-7, with 7 bases lining up with TRBD2. The J segment lost 5 bases and the V segment lost 7 bases, leaving 5 bases of the junction unmatched. CDR1 DFQATT and CDR2 SNEGSKA come from the germline V gene (reference sequence). The CDR3 spans 11 residues. The CDR3 region has the DNA TGCAGTGGCTCAGGGAGGGACGAGCAGTACTTC. It specifies CSGSGRDEQYF.

V and J are TRBV11-2 and TRBJ2-1; 7 nucleotides line up with TRBD2. This CDR3 is 15 amino acids long. Germline loops: CDR1 SGHAT, CDR2 FQNNGV. After removal of 4 bases from V and 10 bases from J, the junction contained 13 bases not matched to a gene. CDR3 sequence (DNA): TGTGCCAGCAGCTCCTCTCCGGGGGGTCTGTGGGAGCAGTTCTTC. It is translated as CASSSSPGGLWEQFF.

A word on this clonotype: Since a much larger clone is just one base distant, this may be a read error. The conserved phenylalanine or tryptophan normally closing the CDR3 is absent here, so this likely arose from a read error. This chain uses TRBV7-2 with TRBJ2-7, with TRBD1 matching 9 bases. Germline trimming cut 5 bases from V and 9 bases from J; bases unmatched to any gene: 8. The germline gives CDR1 SGHTA, CDR2 FQGNSA. CDR3 length: 13 residues. This CDR3 reads CASSIRQGVGQYL. CDR3 coding DNA: TGTGCCAGCAGCATCCGACAGGGGGTAGGGCAGTACTTA.

This clonotype showed up just a few times. V is TRBV2 and J is TRBJ2-2; the D is unclear. This CDR3 is built from 13 residues. V lost 7 bases and J lost 4, with 10 bases in between. CDR1 is SNHLY and CDR2 is FYNNEI in the germline V gene. The CDR3 bases are TGTGCCAGCAAGCAGGAACGCACCGGGGAGCTGTTTTTT. It codes for CASKQERTGELFF.

The rearrangement uses TRBV19 and TRBJ1-1; D remains ambiguous. The CDR3 loop spans 12 amino acids. CDR1 LNHDA and CDR2 SQIVND come from the germline V gene (reference sequence). V was cut by 11 bases and J by 1 base, with 11 bases left in between. This chain's CDR3 is CAVGRRNTEAFF. The CDR3 region has the DNA TGTGCCGTAGGGAGACGGAACACTGAAGCTTTCTTT.

The rearrangement links TRBV7-9 to TRBJ1-2, with D hard to call. The germline V gene has CDR1 SEHNR and CDR2 FQNEAQ (reference sequence). Trimming shortened V by 4 bases and J by 3 bases, and 18 bases separated the two germline ends. The CDR3 consists of 16 residues. The CDR3 region has the DNA TGTGCCAGCAGCTCCCTGGGCAGGCACGCGCACTATGGCTACACCTTC. Residues: CASSSLGRHAHYGYTF.

This clonotype was seen more than once but under ten times. The chain links TRBV10-3 to TRBJ2-6, with a weak D call TRBD1 (6 bases). This CDR3 has 13 amino acids. The germline V gene encodes CDR1 ENHRY and CDR2 SYGVKD. V was trimmed by 8 bases and J by 2 bases, leaving 7 bases between them. The CDR3 here is CAIGGTGANVLTF. The CDR3 DNA follows: TGTGCCATCGGGGGCACTGGGGCCAACGTCCTGACTTTC.

The CDR3 nucleotides are TGTGCCAGCAGTTACTCTGGGGGCCCCCTTTGGACGCAGTATTTT. It is translated as CASSYSGGPLWTQYF. The chain is built from TRBV6-5 and TRBJ2-3; D may be TRBD1 (6 bases). In germline, CDR1 is MNHEY, CDR2 SVGAGI. This CDR3 has 15 residues. Trimming stripped 0 bases from V and 9 bases from J, with 16 bases between.

This rearrangement joins TRBV2 to TRBJ2-1; no definite D call. The CDR3 sequence is 15 residues long. The ends were cut back, 11 bases at V and 6 bases at J, with 23 bases in the middle. Germline V gene lookup returns CDR1 SNHLY and CDR2 FYNNEI. The CDR3 spells CAQTDLSGQTNEQFF. The CDR3 nucleotides are TGTGCCCAAACCGATTTATCCGGCCAAACCAATGAGCAGTTCTTC.

Notes on this clonotype: One end of the junction varies from germline; a read error may be responsible. The rearrangement links TRBV4-1 to TRBJ2-7, with D maybe TRBD1 (6 bases). The CDR3 spans 13 residues. The germline V gene has CDR1 MGHRA and CDR2 YSYEKL. The CDR3 is CSSSQGLNYEQYF. For the CDR3, the DNA is TGCTCCAGCAGCCAGGGGCTCAACTACGAGCAGTACTTC.

Turning to this clonotype: A much larger clone differs by one base, so this may be a read error. The chain couples TRBV7-2 to TRBJ1-1; D unresolved. The germline CDR1 and CDR2 sequences are SGHTA and FQGNSA. The CDR3 has 14 residues. The CDR3 DNA reads TGTGCCAGCAGATTAGGGAATCAGAACACTGAAGCTTTCTTT. Its protein product is CASRLGNQNTEAFF.

The chain joins TRBV10-3 to TRBJ2-5; 7 positions agree with TRBD2. Unmatched junction bases numbered 9, after V lost 8 bases and J lost 3 bases. CDR1 is ENHRY and CDR2 is SYGVKD in the germline V gene. This CDR3 has 14 residues. CDR3 sequence (DNA): TGTGCCATCCATGAGGGGCTAGCGGAAGAGACCCAGTACTTC. This gives the protein CAIHEGLAEETQYF.